Described below is a single T cell receptor beta chain sequence and its context. Its antigen is not known. Amplification used 60 Vbeta primers and 13 Jbeta primers. Some clones are missing from TCRdb's copy, which holds only in-frame ones; the method was immunoSEQ multiplex PCR. The sample holds 160,000 or so clones, 70% to 80% seen once. This record comes from a study of cytomegalovirus exposure and HLA in healthy donors. Study overall: Findings of an earlier analysis included about 120 million unique TCR beta sequences from 190 million or so T cells.

This CDR3 spans 17 amino acids. Germline lookup yields CDR1 MDHEN and CDR2 SYDVKM. The junction had 14 bases not matched to a gene; V was cut back by 6 bases and J by 3 bases. Overall study results and limits: Reportedly, cytomegalovirus status was diagnosed with high sensitivity and specificity. Common viral pathogens seemed, in a later analysis, to connect with several of the most significant clusters. A few CMV-associated chains proved CMV antigen-specific in vitro.

The rearrangement uses TRBV28 and TRBJ2-3; the match to TRBD1 covers 8 bases. Sequenced material: PBMCs. The receptor was derived from a man between 18 and 35 years old in good health and CMV-seropositive. CDR3 sequence: CASSLIRQGKGTDTQYF. The CDR3 DNA reads as TGTGCCAGCAGCCTAATCCGACAGGGGAAGGGAACAGATACGCAGTATTTT.